By share, the clone carrying this T cell receptor (beta chain) ranks as medium-sized (0.01 to 0.1%). The data were obtained in a study of PD-L1 blockade in urothelial cancer. TCRdb keeps only in-frame clones here, not all; method: immunoSEQ multiplex PCR. The table lists more than 45,000 clones, around 75% of them singletons, with roughly 4% in the top ten. As for time point: pretreatment peripheral blood. The CDR3 runs to 17 residues. The V end was cut by 2 bases, the J end by 2 bases, with 15 bases between. Germline values: CDR1 LNHDA, CDR2 SQIVND (reference sequence). The V call is TRBV19, the J call TRBJ2-2, with D maybe TRBD1 (6 bases). The sequencing used PBMCs, collected around atezolizumab (anti-PD-L1) treatment. The receptor was derived from a man aged 70-80 years with urothelial cancer. CDR3 sequence: CASSIQDSWGNTGELFF. CDR3 nucleotide sequence: TGTGCCAGTAGTATACAGGACAGCTGGGGCAACACCGGGGAGCTGTTTTTT.